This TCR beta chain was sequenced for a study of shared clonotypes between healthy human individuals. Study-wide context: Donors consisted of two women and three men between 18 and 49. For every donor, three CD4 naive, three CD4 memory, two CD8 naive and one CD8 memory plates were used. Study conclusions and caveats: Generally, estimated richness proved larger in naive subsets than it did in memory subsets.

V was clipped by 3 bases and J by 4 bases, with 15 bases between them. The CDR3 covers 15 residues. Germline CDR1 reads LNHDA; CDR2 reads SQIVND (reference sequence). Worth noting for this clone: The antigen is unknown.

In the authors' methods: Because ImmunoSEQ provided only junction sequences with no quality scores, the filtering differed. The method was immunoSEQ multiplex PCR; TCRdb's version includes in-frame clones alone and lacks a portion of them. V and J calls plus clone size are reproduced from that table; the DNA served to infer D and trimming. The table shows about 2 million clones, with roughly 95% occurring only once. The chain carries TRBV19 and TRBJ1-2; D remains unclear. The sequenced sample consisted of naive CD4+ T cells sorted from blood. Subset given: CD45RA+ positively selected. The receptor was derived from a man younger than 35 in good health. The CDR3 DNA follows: TGTGCCAGTAGTATTGACACCCTTGCGGGCTATGGCTACACCTTC. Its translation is CASSIDTLAGYGYTF.